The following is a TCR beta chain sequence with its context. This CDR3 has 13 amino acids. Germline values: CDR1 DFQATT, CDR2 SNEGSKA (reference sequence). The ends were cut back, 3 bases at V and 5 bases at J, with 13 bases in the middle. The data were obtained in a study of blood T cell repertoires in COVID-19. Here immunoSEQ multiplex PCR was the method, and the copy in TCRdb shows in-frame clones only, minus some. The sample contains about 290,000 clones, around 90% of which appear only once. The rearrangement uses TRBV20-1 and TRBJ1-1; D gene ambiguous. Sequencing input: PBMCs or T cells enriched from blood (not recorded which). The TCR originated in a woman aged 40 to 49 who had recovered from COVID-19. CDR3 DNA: TGCAGTGCTAGTCTGCAGGAGCGGACTGAAGCTTTCTTT. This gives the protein CSASLQERTEAFF.